This T cell receptor beta chain was sequenced in a study of blood T cells in healthy people across ages. Study results and limitations: A roughly linear age-dependent decrease characterized TCR beta diversity per million T cells.

Then a second PCR, running roughly 6 to 12 cycles, was carried out with a sample-barcoded 5' primer and a J-beta primer mix. TCRdb re-derived calls from the 5' RACE reads in MiXCR, one entry per CDR3 protein. The sample gives some 1.8 million distinct CDR3 sequences, 39% of which show up once; roughly 23% is in the top ten. There are 15 residues in the CDR3. V was pared by 3 bases and J by 8 bases, with 12 bases of the junction left unmatched. The germline gives CDR1 SEHNR, CDR2 FQNEAQ (reference sequence). For this clonotype: Antigen unknown.

Aged roughly 6 to 100, donors were systemically healthy Caucasians from Russia. This TCR came from a human donor in good health. The chain carries TRBV7-9 and TRBJ1-2; 7 bases align to TRBD1. Sequenced input: blood. CDR3 DNA sequence: TGTGCCAGCAGCTTCCTAGGACAGGCGGGGGAGGGCTACACCTTC. Its translation: CASSFLGQAGEGYTF.